This T cell receptor (beta chain) was recovered during a study of low-dose radiotherapy and immunotherapy resistance in tumors. Across the study: A dose of 1 Gy per fraction every two weeks went to Cohort 2, totaling 13 Gy over 26 weeks. Aspirin 300 mg, taken orally and daily, was given to patients for four cycles from cycle 1 day 1.

Germline loops: CDR1 SGHRS, CDR2 YFSETQ. The length of the CDR3 is 15 residues. V shed 0 bases and J shed 2 bases, with 10 bases lying between them. Primers used for first-strand cDNA, a TRAV- and TRBV-specific set, covered both alpha and beta chains. TCR amplification ran approximately 22 PCR cycles using constant-region and V-primer adapter primers. TCRdb reprocessed the reads with MiXCR, giving one entry per CDR3 protein. The data hold 80,000 to 95,000 distinct CDR3 sequences, with 9.4% observed a single time. This clonotype showed up many times. Specified time point: before trial treatment. The source was PBMCs, collected before treatment. The chain uses TRBV5-1 and TRBJ2-3; D gene uncertain. This receptor was obtained from a male donor with prostate cancer. Here the CDR3 reads CASSLAAGITDTQYF. In nucleotides, the CDR3 is TGCGCCAGCAGCTTGGCCGCAGGTATCACAGATACGCAGTATTTT. Looking up the rest from reference TRBV5-1 and TRBJ2-3 gives the full variable domain: KAGVTQTPRYLIKTRGQQVTLSCSPISGHRSVSWYQQTPGQGLQFLFEYFSETQRNKGNFPGRFSGRQFSNSRSEMNVSTLELGDSALYLCASSLAAGITDTQYFGPGTRLTVL.